This T cell receptor beta chain was profiled in a study of shared clonotypes between healthy human individuals. CDR1 is SQVTM, CDR2 ANQGSEA, per germline. This CDR3 is built from 12 residues. Trimming at V came to 6 bases and at J to 11 bases, leaving 11 bases not matched to a gene. This clone has just a few counts. Its antigen is still unknown. Several immunoSEQ 96-well plates shared each subset's DNA, each plate a replicate. TCRdb's table, derived via immunoSEQ multiplex PCR, lists solely in-frame clones and lacks some. This sample has 2,500,000 or so clones, with more than 85% found just once. General study findings and limits: The four-donor shared clonotypes exceeded non-shared clonotypes in generation probability, with non-shared ones scoring lower.

Sequencing was carried out using naive CD4+ T cells from PBMCs. Subset meaning: CD45RA+ positively selected. V and J are TRBV29-1 and TRBJ1-1; 8 bases are a match to TRBD1. The sequence came from a man aged 18 to 29 in good health. Some clones in this sample may be carry-over from other donors' samples. The CDR3 sequence is CSVGGQDPRAFF. Written as DNA, the CDR3 is TGCAGCGTGGGGGGACAGGATCCGAGGGCTTTCTTT.